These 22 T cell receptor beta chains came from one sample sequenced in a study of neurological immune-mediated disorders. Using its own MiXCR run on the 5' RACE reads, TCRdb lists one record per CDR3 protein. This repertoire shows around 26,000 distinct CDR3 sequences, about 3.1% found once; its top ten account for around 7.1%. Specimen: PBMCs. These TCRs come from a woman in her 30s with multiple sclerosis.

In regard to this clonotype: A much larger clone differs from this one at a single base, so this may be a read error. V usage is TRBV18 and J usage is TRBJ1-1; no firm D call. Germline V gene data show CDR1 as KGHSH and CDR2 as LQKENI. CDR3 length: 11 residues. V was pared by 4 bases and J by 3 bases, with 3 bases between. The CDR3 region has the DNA TGTGCCAGCTCACGGGACACTGAAGCTTTCTTT. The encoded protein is CASSRDTEAFF.

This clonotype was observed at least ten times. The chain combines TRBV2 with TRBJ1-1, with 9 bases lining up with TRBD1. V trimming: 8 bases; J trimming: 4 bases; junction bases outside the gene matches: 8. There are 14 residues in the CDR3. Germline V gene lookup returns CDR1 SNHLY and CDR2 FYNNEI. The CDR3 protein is CASGDRAGFTEAFF. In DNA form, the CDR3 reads TGTGCCAGCGGGGACAGGGCAGGTTTCACTGAAGCTTTCTTT. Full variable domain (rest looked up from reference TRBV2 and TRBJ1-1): EPEVTQTPSHQVTQMGQEVILRCVPISNHLYFYWYRQILGQKVEFLVSFYNNEISEKSEIFDDQFSVERPDGSNFTLKIRSTKLEDSAMYFCASGDRAGFTEAFFGQGTRLTVV.

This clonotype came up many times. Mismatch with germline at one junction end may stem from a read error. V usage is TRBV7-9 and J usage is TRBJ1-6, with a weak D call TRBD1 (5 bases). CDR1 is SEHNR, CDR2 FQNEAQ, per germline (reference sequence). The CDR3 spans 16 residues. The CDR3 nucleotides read TGTGCCAGCAGCATCGTGGGGCGTCAGCGTCGGGTACCCCTCAACTTT. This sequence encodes CASSIVGRQRRVPLNF. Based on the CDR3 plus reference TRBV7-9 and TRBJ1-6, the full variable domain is DTGVSQNPRHKITKRGQNVTFRCDPISEHNRLYWYRQTLGQGPEFLTYFQNEAQLEKSRLLSDRFSAERPKGSFSTLEIQRTEQGDSAMYLCASSIVGRQRRVPLNFGNGTRLTVT.

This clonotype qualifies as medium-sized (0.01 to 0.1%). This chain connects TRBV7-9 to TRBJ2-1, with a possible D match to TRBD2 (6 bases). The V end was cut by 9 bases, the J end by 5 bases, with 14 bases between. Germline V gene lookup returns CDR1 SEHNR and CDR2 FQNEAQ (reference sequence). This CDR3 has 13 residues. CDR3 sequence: CARGGTANNEQFF. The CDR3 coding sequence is TGTGCCAGGGGCGGGACGGCCAACAATGAGCAGTTCTTC.

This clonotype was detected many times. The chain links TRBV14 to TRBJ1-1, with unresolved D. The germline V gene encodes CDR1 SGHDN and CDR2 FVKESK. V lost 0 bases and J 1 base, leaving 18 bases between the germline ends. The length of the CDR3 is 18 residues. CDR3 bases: TGTGCCAGCAGCCAAGAAACCCCCCTTTCTCGGGGGAACACTGAAGCTTTCTTT. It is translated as CASSQETPLSRGNTEAFF. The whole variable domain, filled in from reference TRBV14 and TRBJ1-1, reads EAGVTQFPSHSVIEKGQTVTLRCDPISGHDNLYWYRRVMGKEIKFLLHFVKESKQDESGMPNNRFLAERTGGTYSTLKVQPAELEDSGVYFCASSQETPLSRGNTEAFFGQGTRLTVV.

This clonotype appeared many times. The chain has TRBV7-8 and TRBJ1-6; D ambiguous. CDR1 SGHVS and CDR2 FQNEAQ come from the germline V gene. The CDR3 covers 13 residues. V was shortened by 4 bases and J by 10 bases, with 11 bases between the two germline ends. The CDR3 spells CASSSGTTSPLHF. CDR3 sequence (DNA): TGTGCCAGCAGCTCCGGTACAACCTCACCCCTCCACTTT.

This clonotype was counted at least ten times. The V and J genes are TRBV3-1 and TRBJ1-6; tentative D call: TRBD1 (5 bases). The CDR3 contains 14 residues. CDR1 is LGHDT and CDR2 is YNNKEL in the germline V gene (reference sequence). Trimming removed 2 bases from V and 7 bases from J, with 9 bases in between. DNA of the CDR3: TGTGCCAGCAGCCAACGGGGGTCGAATTCACCCCTCCACTTT. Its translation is CASSQRGSNSPLHF.

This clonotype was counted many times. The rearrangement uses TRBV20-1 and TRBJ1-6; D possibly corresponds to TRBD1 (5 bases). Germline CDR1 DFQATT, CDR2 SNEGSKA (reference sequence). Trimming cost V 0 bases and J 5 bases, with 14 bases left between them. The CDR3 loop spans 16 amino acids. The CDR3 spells CSARDLGLGDNSPLHF. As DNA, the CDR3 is TGCAGTGCTAGAGATCTTGGATTGGGGGATAATTCACCCCTCCACTTT.

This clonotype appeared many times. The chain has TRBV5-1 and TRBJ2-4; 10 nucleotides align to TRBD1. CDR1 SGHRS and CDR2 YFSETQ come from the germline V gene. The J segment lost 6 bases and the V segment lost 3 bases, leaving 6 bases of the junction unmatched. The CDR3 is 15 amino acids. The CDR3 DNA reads TGCGCCAGCAGCTACCGACAGGGGGCTATAAACATTCAGTACTTC. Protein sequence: CASSYRQGAINIQYF. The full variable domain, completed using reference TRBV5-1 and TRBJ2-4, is KAGVTQTPRYLIKTRGQQVTLSCSPISGHRSVSWYQQTPGQGLQFLFEYFSETQRNKGNFPGRFSGRQFSNSRSEMNVSTLELGDSALYLCASSYRQGAINIQYFGAGTRLSVL.

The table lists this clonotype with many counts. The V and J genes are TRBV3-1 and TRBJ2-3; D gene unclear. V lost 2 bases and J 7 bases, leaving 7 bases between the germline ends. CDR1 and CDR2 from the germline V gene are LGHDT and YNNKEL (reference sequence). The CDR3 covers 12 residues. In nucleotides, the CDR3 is TGTGCCAGCAGCCAATACTCTAATACGCAGTATTTT. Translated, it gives CASSQYSNTQYF.

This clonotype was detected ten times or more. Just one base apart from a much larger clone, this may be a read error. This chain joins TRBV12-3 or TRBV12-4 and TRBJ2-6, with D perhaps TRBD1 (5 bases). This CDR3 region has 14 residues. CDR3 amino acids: CASSFRAGAKVLTF. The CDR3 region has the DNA TGTGCCAGCAGTTTTCGGGCTGGGGCCAAAGTCCTGACTTTC.

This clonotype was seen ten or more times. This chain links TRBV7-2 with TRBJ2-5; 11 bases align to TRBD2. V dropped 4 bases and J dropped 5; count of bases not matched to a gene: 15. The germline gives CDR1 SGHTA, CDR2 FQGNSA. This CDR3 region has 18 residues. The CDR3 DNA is TGTGCCAGCAGCTCCAACCCCCTACTAGCGGGGGTGCTTGAGACCCAGTACTTC. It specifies CASSSNPLLAGVLETQYF.

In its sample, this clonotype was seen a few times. The CDR3 region has the DNA TGCAGTGCTAGTAAGGGTGAAAAACTGTTTTTT. This translates into CSASKGEKLFF. This chain uses TRBV20-1 with TRBJ1-4; D gene unclear. Between the trimmed V and J ends, which lost 3 bases and 7 bases, there was a span of 6 bases. Germline V lookup: CDR1 DFQATT, CDR2 SNEGSKA (reference sequence). This CDR3 has 11 residues.

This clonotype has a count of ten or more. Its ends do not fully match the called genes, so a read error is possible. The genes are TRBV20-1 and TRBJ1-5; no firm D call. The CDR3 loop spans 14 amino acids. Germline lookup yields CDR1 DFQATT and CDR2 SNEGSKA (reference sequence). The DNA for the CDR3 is TGCAGTGCAAGAACTAGGAATAGCAATCAGCCCCAGAATTTT. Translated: CSARTRNSNQPQNF.

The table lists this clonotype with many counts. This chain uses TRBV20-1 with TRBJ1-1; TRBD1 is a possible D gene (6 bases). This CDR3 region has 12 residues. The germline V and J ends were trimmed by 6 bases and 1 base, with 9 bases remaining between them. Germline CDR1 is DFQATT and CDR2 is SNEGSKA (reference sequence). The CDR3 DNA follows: TGCAGTGCGGACAGAGGGAACACTGAAGCTTTCTTT. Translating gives CSADRGNTEAFF.

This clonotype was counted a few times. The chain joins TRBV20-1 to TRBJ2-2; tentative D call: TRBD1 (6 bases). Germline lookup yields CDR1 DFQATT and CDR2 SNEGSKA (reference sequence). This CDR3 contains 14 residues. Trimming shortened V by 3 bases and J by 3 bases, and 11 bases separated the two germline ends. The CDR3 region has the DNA TGCAGTGCTAGCCACACAGGGTACACCGGGGAGCTGTTTTTT. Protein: CSASHTGYTGELFF.

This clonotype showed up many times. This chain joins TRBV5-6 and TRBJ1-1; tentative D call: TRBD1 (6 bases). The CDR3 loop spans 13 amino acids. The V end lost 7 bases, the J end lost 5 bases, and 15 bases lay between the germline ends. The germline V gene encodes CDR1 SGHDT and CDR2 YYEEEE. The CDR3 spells CASSRRGGTEAFF. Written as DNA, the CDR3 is TGTGCCAGCTCCCGAAGGGGGGGGACTGAAGCTTTCTTT.

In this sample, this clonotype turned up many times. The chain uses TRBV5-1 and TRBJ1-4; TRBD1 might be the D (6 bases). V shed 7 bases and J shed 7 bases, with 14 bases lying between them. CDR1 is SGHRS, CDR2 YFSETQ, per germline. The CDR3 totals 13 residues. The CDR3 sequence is CASSQGSGEKLFF. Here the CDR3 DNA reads TGCGCCAGCTCGCAGGGGAGCGGTGAAAAACTGTTTTTT.

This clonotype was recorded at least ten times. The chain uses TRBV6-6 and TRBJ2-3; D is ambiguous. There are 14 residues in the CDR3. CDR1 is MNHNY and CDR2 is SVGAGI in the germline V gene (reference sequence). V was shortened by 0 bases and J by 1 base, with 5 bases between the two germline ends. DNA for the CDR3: TGTGCCAGCAGTTACTCACGGGGCACAGATACGCAGTATTTT. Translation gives CASSYSRGTDTQYF.

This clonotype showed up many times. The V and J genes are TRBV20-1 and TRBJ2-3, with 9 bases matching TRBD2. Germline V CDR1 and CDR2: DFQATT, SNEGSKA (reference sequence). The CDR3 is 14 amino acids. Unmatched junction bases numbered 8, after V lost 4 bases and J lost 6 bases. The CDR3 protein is CSAIPASGVDTQYF. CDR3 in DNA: TGCAGTGCTATACCGGCTAGCGGGGTGGATACGCAGTATTTT.

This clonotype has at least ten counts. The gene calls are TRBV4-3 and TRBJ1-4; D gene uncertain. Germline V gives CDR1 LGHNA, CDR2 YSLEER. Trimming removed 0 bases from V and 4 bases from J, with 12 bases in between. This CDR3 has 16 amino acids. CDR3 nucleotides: TGCGCCAGCAGCCAAGATTTAGCGGGAGGTAATGAAAAACTGTTTTTT. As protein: CASSQDLAGGNEKLFF.

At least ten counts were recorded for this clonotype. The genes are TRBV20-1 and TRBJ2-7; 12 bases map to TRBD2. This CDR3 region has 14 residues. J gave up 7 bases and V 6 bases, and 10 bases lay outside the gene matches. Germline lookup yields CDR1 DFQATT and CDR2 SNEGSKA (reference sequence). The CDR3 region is CSALTSGRLGEQYF. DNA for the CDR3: TGCAGTGCGCTGACTAGCGGGAGATTGGGGGAGCAGTACTTC.